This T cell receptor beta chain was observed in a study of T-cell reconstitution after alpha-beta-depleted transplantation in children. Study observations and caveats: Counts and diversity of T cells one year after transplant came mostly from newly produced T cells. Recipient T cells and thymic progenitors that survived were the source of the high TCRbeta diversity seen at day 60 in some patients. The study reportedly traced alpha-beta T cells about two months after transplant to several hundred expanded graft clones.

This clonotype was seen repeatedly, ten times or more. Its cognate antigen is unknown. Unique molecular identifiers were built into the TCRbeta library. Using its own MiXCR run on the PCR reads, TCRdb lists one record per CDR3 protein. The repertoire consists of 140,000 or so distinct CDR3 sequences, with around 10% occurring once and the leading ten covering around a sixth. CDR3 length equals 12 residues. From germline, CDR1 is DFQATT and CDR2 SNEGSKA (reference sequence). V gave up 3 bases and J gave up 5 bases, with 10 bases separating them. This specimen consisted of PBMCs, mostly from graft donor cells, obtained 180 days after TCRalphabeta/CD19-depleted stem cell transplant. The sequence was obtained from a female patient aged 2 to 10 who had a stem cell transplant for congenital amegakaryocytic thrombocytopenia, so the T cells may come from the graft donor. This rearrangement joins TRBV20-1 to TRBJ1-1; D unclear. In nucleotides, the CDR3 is TGCAGTGCTAGCACGGGGTTTACTGAAGCTTTCTTT. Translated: CSASTGFTEAFF.